A single sample is the source of the 8 T cell receptor beta chains below, sequenced in a study of beta chain features in type 1 diabetes. Their cognate antigens are unknown. The investigators reverse transcribed all of the isolated RNA, so they sequenced expressed TCRB transcripts. Generated by immunoSEQ multiplex PCR, the TCRdb table keeps only in-frame clones and is missing some. The sample holds about 170,000 clones; less than 9.5% are singletons and the top ten take about 0.95%. Whole-study results and caveats: Shortening of TCRB CDR3s, moderate but significant, appeared in all four CD4+ subsets of Type 1 diabetes patients.

Sequenced: central memory CD4+ T cells from blood. Source of these receptors: a woman aged 40 to 55 with type 1 diabetes.

The chain links TRBV7-9 to TRBJ1-2, with 7 bases that match TRBD1. The CDR3 has 14 amino acids. V lost 8 bases, J lost 0 bases, and 6 bases stayed unmatched. Germline V CDR1 and CDR2: SEHNR, FQNEAQ (reference sequence). For the CDR3, the DNA is TGTGCCAGCCGAGCGACAGGGACTAACTATGGCTACACCTTC. Translated, it gives CASRATGTNYGYTF.

This clone was counted only a few times. The rearrangement uses TRBV6-5 and TRBJ2-1; the D is unclear. Germline V gives CDR1 MNHEY, CDR2 SVGAGI. The CDR3 is 15 amino acids. V lost 0 bases to trimming and J lost 3 bases, with 9 bases between them. The CDR3 DNA reads as TGTGCCAGCAGTTACTCGCCCAGAAACTACAATGAGCAGTTCTTC. As protein: CASSYSPRNYNEQFF.

The V and J genes are TRBV18 and TRBJ1-1, with 7 nucleotides matching TRBD1. The CDR3 runs to 13 residues. With 0 bases clipped from V and 8 bases from J, the junction kept 3 bases outside the gene matches. Per germline, CDR1 KGHSH and CDR2 LQKENI. CDR3 DNA sequence: TGTGCCAGCTCACCACCTATGGGACAGGAAGCTTTCTTT. Translation: CASSPPMGQEAFF.

J is TRBJ2-2 and V is TRBV19, with 9 bases aligning to TRBD2. Trimming took 2 bases from V and 5 from J; bases not matched to a gene: 3. CDR1 and CDR2 from the germline V gene are LNHDA and SQIVND (reference sequence). CDR3 length: 15 amino acids. CDR3 in DNA: TGTGCCAGTAGTATATTGACTAGCGGTACCGGGGAGCTGTTTTTT. Encoded protein: CASSILTSGTGELFF.

This chain joins TRBV18 and TRBJ2-1; 11 bases align to TRBD2. V gave up 5 bases and J gave up 6 bases; unmatched junction bases: 6. Germline CDR1 is KGHSH and CDR2 is LQKENI. This CDR3 is 15 amino acids long. The CDR3 DNA follows: TGTGCCAGCTCAGCGCCGGGACTAGCGGTCAATGAGCAGTTCTTC. It encodes CASSAPGLAVNEQFF.

This chain joins TRBV5-6 and TRBJ1-2; D is uncertain. There are 13 residues in the CDR3. CDR1 and CDR2 (germline): SGHDT, YYEEEE. Deletions cut 0 bases from V and 4 bases from J, with 7 bases between. CDR3 amino acids: CASSLAGGYGYTF. The CDR3 DNA reads as TGTGCCAGCAGCTTGGCGGGAGGCTATGGCTACACCTTC.

This clone has ten or more counts. The chain recombines TRBV13 with TRBJ1-4, with D unclear. Germline loops: CDR1 PRHDT, CDR2 FYEKMQ (reference sequence). CDR3 length equals 15 residues. V dropped 5 bases and J dropped 10 bases, with 20 bases sitting between them. The CDR3 protein is CASSRGGREGGKLFF. The CDR3 coding sequence is TGTGCCAGCAGCCGGGGAGGCCGTGAGGGAGGAAAACTGTTTTTT.

This clone was recorded at least ten times. This CDR3 is CASSAGRAVETQYF. The CDR3 DNA reads TGCGCCAGCAGCGCGGGACGGGCGGTGGAGACCCAGTACTTC. This sequence joins TRBV5-1 and TRBJ2-5; D is perhaps TRBD2 (6 bases). The germline V gene encodes CDR1 SGHRS and CDR2 YFSETQ. Trimming stripped 4 bases from V and 5 bases from J, with 15 bases between. The CDR3 is 14 amino acids.